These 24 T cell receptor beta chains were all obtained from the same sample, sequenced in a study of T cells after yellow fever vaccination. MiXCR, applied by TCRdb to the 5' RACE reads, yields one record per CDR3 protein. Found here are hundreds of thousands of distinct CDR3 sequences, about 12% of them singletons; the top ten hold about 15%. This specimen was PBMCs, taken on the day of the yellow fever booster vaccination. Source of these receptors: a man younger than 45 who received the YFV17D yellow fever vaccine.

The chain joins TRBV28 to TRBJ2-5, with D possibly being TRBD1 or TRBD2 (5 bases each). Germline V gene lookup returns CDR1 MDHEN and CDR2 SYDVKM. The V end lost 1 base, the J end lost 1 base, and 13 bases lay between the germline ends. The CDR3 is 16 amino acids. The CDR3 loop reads CASSLSGTGAQETQYF. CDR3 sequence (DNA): TGTGCCAGCAGTTTATCCGGGACCGGGGCCCAAGAGACCCAGTACTTC.

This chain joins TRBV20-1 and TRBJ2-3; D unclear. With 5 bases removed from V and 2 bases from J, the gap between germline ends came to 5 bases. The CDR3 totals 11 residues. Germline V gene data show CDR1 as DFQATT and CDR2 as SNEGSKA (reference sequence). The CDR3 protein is CSALITDTQYF. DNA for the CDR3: TGCAGTGCTCTCATCACAGATACGCAGTATTTT.

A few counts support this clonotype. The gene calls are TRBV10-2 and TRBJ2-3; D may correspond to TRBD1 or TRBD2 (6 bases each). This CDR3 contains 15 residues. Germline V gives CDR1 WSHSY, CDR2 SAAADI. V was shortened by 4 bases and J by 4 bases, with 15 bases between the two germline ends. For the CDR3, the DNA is TGCGCCAGCAGTGTAAGGGGGGCGCCGGCAGATACGCAGTATTTT. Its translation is CASSVRGAPADTQYF.

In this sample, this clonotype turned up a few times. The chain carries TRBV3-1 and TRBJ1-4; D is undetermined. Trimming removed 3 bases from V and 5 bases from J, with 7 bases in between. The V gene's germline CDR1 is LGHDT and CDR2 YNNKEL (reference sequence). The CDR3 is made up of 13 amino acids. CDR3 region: CASSHTANEKLFF. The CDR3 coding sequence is TGTGCCAGCAGCCACACTGCAAATGAAAAACTGTTTTTT.

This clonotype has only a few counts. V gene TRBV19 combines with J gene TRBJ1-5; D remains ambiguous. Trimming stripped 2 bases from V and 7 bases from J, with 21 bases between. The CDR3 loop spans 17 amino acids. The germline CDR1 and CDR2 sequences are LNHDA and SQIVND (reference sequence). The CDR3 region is CASSIRKELDRVQPQHF. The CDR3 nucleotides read TGTGCCAGTAGTATAAGGAAAGAACTTGACCGTGTCCAGCCCCAGCATTTT.

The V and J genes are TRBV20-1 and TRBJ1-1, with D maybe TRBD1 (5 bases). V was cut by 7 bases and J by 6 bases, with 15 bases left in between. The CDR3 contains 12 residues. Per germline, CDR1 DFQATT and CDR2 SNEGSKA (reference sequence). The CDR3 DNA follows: TGCAGTGGTCAGAGGGGTCACGCTGAAGCTTTCTTT. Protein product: CSGQRGHAEAFF.

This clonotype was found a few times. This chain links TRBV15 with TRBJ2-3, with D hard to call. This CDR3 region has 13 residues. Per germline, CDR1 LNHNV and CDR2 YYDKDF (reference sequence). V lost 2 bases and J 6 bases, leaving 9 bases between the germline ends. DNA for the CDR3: TGTGCCACCAGCAGATCCTATAAGGATACGCAGTATTTT. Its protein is CATSRSYKDTQYF.

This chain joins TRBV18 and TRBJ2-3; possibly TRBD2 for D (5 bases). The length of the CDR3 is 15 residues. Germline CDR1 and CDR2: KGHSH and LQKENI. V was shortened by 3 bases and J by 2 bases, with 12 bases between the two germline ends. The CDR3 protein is CASSPGNLFTDTQYF. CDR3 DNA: TGTGCCAGCTCACCCGGGAACCTATTCACAGATACGCAGTATTTT. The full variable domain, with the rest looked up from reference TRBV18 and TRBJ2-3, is NAGVMQNPRHLVRRRGQEARLRCSPMKGHSHVYWYRQLPEEGLKFMVYLQKENIIDESGMPKERFSAEFPKEGPSILRIQQVVRGDSAAYFCASSPGNLFTDTQYFGPGTRLTVL.

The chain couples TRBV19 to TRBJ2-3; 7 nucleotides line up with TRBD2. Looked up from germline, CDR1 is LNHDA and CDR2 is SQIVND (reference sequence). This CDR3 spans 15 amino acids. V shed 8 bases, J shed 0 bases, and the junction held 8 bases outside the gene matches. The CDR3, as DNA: TGTGCCAGTGCCCCGACTAGCTATAGCACAGATACGCAGTATTTT. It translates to CASAPTSYSTDTQYF.

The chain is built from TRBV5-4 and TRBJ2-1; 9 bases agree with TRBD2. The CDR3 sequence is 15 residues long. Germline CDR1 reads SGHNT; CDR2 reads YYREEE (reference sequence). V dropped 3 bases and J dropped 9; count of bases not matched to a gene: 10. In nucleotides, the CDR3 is TGTGCCAGCAGCTCCGCGGGAGGGGTAAGGGGTGAGCAGTTCTTC. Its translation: CASSSAGGVRGEQFF.

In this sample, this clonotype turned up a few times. The CDR3 spells CASSRLAGGPRNEQFF. CDR3 bases: TGTGCCAGCAGCCGACTAGCGGGAGGACCTAGGAATGAGCAGTTCTTC. V usage is TRBV7-6 and J usage is TRBJ2-1, with 13 bases that match TRBD2. V lost 5 bases, J lost 7 bases, and 8 bases stayed unmatched. The germline V gene encodes CDR1 SGHVS and CDR2 FNYEAQ. This CDR3 spans 16 amino acids.

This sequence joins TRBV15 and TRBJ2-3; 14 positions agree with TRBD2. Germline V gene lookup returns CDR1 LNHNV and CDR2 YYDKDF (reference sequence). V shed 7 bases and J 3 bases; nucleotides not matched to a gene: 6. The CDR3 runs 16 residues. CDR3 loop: CATKSGTSGSTDTQYF. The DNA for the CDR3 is TGTGCCACCAAATCGGGGACTAGCGGGAGTACAGATACGCAGTATTTT.

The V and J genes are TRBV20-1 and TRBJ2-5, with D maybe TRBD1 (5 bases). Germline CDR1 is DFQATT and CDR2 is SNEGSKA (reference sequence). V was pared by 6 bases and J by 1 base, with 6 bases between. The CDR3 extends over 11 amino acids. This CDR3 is CSARAQETQYF. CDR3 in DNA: TGCAGTGCCAGGGCCCAAGAGACCCAGTACTTC.

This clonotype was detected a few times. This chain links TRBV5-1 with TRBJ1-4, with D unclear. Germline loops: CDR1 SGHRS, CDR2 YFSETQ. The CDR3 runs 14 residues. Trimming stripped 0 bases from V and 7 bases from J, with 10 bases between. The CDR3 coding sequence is TGCGCCAGCAGCTTGGAGCTCTATTCTGAAAAACTGTTTTTT. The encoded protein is CASSLELYSEKLFF.

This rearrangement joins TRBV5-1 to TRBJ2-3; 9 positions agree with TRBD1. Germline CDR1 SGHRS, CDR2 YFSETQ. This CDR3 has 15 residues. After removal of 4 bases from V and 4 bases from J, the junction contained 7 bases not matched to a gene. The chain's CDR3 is CASSRRDRVSDTQYF. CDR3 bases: TGCGCCAGCAGCCGCCGGGACAGGGTTTCAGATACGCAGTATTTT. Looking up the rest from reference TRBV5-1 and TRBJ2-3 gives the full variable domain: KAGVTQTPRYLIKTRGQQVTLSCSPISGHRSVSWYQQTPGQGLQFLFEYFSETQRNKGNFPGRFSGRQFSNSRSEMNVSTLELGDSALYLCASSRRDRVSDTQYFGPGTRLTVL.

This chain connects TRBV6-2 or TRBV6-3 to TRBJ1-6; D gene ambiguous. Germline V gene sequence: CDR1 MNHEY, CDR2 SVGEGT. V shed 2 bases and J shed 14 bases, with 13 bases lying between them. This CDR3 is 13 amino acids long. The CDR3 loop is CASSYRQTVTLHF. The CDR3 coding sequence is TGTGCCAGCAGTTACCGCCAGACTGTGACCCTCCACTTT.

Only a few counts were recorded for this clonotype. The chain's CDR3 is CASINEKLFF. The CDR3 bases are TGTGCCAGCATAAATGAAAAACTGTTTTTT. J is TRBJ1-4 and V is TRBV2; D gene unclear. The CDR3 covers 10 residues. V shed 7 bases and J shed 5 bases, with 2 bases lying between them. Germline V gives CDR1 SNHLY, CDR2 FYNNEI. Based on the CDR3 plus reference TRBV2 and TRBJ1-4, the full variable domain is EPEVTQTPSHQVTQMGQEVILRCVPISNHLYFYWYRQILGQKVEFLVSFYNNEISEKSEIFDDQFSVERPDGSNFTLKIRSTKLEDSAMYFCASINEKLFFGSGTQLSVL.

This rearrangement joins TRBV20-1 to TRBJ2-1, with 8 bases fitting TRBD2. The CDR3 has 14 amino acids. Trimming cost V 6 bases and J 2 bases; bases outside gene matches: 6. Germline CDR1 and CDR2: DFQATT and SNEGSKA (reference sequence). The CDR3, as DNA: TGCAGTGCCATACTAGCGGCCACCTACAATGAGCAGTTCTTC. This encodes CSAILAATYNEQFF.

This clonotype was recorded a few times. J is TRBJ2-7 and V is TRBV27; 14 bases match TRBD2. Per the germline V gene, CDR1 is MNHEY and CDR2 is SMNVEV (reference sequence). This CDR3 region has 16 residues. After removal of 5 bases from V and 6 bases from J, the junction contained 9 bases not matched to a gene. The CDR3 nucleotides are TGTGCCAGCAGTGCAACCGGGACTAGCGGGAGAGGCGAGCAGTACTTC. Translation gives CASSATGTSGRGEQYF.

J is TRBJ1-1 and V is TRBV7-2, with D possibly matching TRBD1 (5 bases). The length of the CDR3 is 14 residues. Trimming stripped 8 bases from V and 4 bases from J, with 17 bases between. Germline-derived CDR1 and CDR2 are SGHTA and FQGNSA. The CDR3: CASREGNRLTEAFF. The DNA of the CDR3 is TGTGCCAGCCGGGAGGGGAATCGGCTCACTGAAGCTTTCTTT.

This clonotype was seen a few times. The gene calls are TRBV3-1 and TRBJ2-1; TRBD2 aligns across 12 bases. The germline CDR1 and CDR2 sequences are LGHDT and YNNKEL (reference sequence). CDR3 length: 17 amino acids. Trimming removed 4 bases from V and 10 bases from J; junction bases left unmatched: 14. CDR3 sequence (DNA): TGTGCCAGCAGCCGATACTCAACTAGCGGGGGGTTAGGCGAGCAGTTCTTC. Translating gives CASSRYSTSGGLGEQFF.

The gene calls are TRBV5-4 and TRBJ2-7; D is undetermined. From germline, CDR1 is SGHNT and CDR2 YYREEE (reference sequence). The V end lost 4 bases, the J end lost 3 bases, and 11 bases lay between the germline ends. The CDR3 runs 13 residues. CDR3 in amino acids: CASSQDGYYEQYF. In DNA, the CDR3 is TGTGCCAGCAGCCAAGACGGATACTACGAGCAGTACTTC. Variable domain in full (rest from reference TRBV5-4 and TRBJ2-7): ETGVTQSPTHLIKTRGQQVTLRCSSQSGHNTVSWYQQALGQGPQFIFQYYREEENGRGNFPPRFSGLQFPNYSSELNVNALELDDSALYLCASSQDGYYEQYFGPGTRLTVT.

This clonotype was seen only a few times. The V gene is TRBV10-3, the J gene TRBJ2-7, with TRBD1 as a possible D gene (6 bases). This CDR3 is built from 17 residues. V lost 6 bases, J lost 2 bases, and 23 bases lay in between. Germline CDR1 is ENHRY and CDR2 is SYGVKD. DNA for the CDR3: TGTGCCATCAGAGGTCTGGACAGTTATGGGGATGCCTACGAGCAGTACTTC. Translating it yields CAIRGLDSYGDAYEQYF.

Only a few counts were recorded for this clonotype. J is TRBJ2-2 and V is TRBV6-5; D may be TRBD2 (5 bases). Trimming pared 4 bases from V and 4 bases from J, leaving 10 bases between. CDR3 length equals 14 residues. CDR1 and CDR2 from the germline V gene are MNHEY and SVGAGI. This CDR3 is CASSLEAATGELFF. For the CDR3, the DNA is TGTGCCAGCAGTTTAGAAGCGGCCACCGGGGAGCTGTTTTTT.